Below, one T cell receptor (beta chain) is given with its context. The sample comes from a study of blood T cell repertoires in COVID-19. Germline V lookup: CDR1 LNHDA, CDR2 SQIVND (reference sequence). Trimming cost V 4 bases and J 7 bases, with 11 bases left between them. This CDR3 has 13 residues. Repertoires were generated with immunoSEQ multiplex PCR, while TCRdb's copy carries only in-frame clones and drops some. The table includes tens of thousands of clones, around 81% detected once. The sequenced material came from peripheral blood. The chain links TRBV19 to TRBJ1-5; perhaps TRBD1 as D (5 bases). This receptor was identified in a man between 65 and 85 years old with acute or convalescent COVID-19. The CDR3 DNA sequence: TGTGCCAGTAGTACAGGGAGGAGCCAGCCCCAGCATTTT. Translated: CASSTGRSQPQHF.